This entry features one TCR beta chain sequence. The antigen remains undetermined. This CDR3 contains 13 residues. Germline V CDR1 and CDR2: MNHEY, SMNVEV (reference sequence). Deletions cut 2 bases from V and 4 bases from J, with 8 bases between. The data belong to a study of cytotoxic CD8 clonotypes in ibrutinib-treated CLL. Looking at the study overall: The patient breakdown showed under 12 relapsed/refractory and under 16 treatment-naive cases, with about 18 IGHV unmutated. After a median around 12 months on treatment (6 to 36), response samples were drawn. General observations from the study: With treatment, public clonotypes, which were uncommon, either contracted or remained stable. The study found clonality rose at ibrutinib response, then fell toward baseline at progression.

This table comes from immunoSEQ multiplex PCR, and its TCRdb copy is limited to in-frame clones, with some not included. The sample contains around 15,000 clones, around 61% of which appear only once. The receptor was isolated from a human donor with chronic lymphocytic leukemia. The source was PBMCs, collected before ibrutinib treatment. The rearrangement joins TRBV27 to TRBJ1-1; D remains unclear. CDR3 in amino acids: CASSLREGTEAFF. As DNA, the CDR3 is TGTGCCAGCAGTTTACGGGAAGGCACTGAAGCTTTCTTT.